This entry lists 32 T cell receptor beta chains sequenced from one sample in a study of shared clonotypes between healthy human individuals. Here immunoSEQ multiplex PCR was the method, and the copy in TCRdb shows in-frame clones only, minus some. The sample lists approximately 640,000 clones; 80% to 95% were seen once. The sequencing input was memory CD8+ T cells from PBMCs. Subset noted: CD45RO+ cells pooled with CCR7-negative TemRA cells. The source is a man aged 18 to 29 in good health. Some clones in this sample may be carry-over from other donors' samples.

This chain links TRBV11-3 with TRBJ2-7; no clear D gene. V lost 8 bases and J lost 4, with 6 bases in between. The CDR3 spans 10 residues. Germline-derived CDR1 and CDR2 are SGHNT and YENEEA. CDR3 DNA sequence: TGTGCCAGCCGGTGTTACGAGCAGTACTTC. This codes for CASRCYEQYF.

This rearrangement joins TRBV6-6 to TRBJ1-2, with D unclear. This CDR3 spans 14 amino acids. CDR1 and CDR2 from the germline V gene are MNHNY and SVGAGI (reference sequence). V gave up 0 bases and J gave up 4 bases, with 9 bases separating them. CDR3 DNA sequence: TGTGCCAGCAGTTACTCAAAAGGGATCTATGGCTACACCTTC. The encoded protein is CASSYSKGIYGYTF.

The chain combines TRBV7-2 with TRBJ1-4; possibly TRBD1 for D (5 bases). CDR1 SGHTA and CDR2 FQGNSA come from the germline V gene. The V end was cut by 4 bases, the J end by 6 bases, with 12 bases between. The CDR3 is made up of 14 amino acids. CDR3 sequence reads: CASSSGRADEKLFF. The CDR3 coding sequence is TGTGCCAGCAGCTCCGGCAGGGCGGATGAAAAACTGTTTTTT.

On this clone itself: The same CDR3 is also encoded by other DNA sequences in this sample. The DNA for the CDR3 is TGTGCCAGCTCTAGCGGGAGGAACACTGAAGCTTTCTTT. This encodes CASSSGRNTEAFF. This chain links TRBV7-3 with TRBJ1-1; the D is unclear. CDR1 is SGHTA and CDR2 is FQGTGA in the germline V gene. V gave up 8 bases and J gave up 1 base, with 11 bases separating them. CDR3 size: 13 residues.

This chain links TRBV6-4 with TRBJ2-7; TRBD2 matches at 7 bases. From germline, CDR1 is MRHNA and CDR2 SNTAGT. The CDR3 runs 14 residues. V shed 6 bases, J shed 3 bases, and the junction held 8 bases outside the gene matches. DNA for the CDR3: TGTGCCAGCAGCGAGTTGGGAGGGGACTACGAGCAGTACTTC. Translation: CASSELGGDYEQYF.

Only one count was recorded for this clone. Other DNA sequences from this sample encode an identical CDR3 as well. The chain has TRBV11-3 and TRBJ2-1, with 10 bases that match TRBD2. CDR1 is SGHNT and CDR2 is YENEEA in the germline V gene. V dropped 4 bases and J dropped 7; count of bases not matched to a gene: 7. The CDR3 spans 15 residues. The CDR3 DNA reads TGTGCCAGCAGCTCATTAGCGGGGGGTCGGAATGAGCAGTTCTTC. This translates into CASSSLAGGRNEQFF. Based on the CDR3 plus reference TRBV11-3 and TRBJ2-1, the full variable domain is EAGVVQSPRYKIIEKKQPVAFWCNPISGHNTLYWYLQNLGQGPELLIRYENEEAVDDSQLPKDRFSAERLKGVDSTLKIQPAELGDSAVYLCASSSLAGGRNEQFFGPGTRLTVL.

This clone has a single count. The rearrangement links TRBV11-2 to TRBJ2-7; TRBD1 is a possible D gene (6 bases). In germline, CDR1 is SGHAT, CDR2 FQNNGV. The CDR3 runs to 13 residues. Deletions cut 5 bases from V and 2 bases from J, with 10 bases between. This chain's CDR3 is CASSGRGTYEQYF. Written as DNA, the CDR3 is TGTGCCAGCAGCGGCAGGGGCACCTACGAGCAGTACTTC.

This chain uses TRBV4-3 with TRBJ2-7; TRBD2 matches 14 bases. Trimming removed 0 bases from V and 0 bases from J; junction bases left unmatched: 13. Germline V CDR1 and CDR2: LGHNA, YSLEER. CDR3 size: 21 residues. In DNA, the CDR3 is TGCGCCAGCAGCCAAGACTTCCCGGGACTAGCGGGAGAGGGGAACTCCTACGAGCAGTACTTC. This translates into CASSQDFPGLAGEGNSYEQYF.

Note on this clone: The same CDR3 also results from other DNA sequences found in this sample. The chain has TRBV19 and TRBJ2-7, with TRBD1 as a possible D gene (5 bases). The CDR3 sequence is 14 residues long. CDR1 LNHDA and CDR2 SQIVND come from the germline V gene (reference sequence). Trimming cost V 3 bases and J 2 bases, with 11 bases left between them. CDR3 region: CASSIGQGTYEQYF. CDR3 DNA sequence: TGTGCCAGTAGTATCGGGCAGGGTACCTACGAGCAGTACTTC.

The sample holds a few counts of this clone. The CDR3 coding sequence is TGTGCCAGTAGTTTTCGGACCTCCCCGCGGGACGAGCAGTACTTC. As protein: CASSFRTSPRDEQYF. The chain recombines TRBV19 with TRBJ2-7; D may be TRBD2 (5 bases). The CDR3 totals 15 residues. Trimming took off 5 bases at V and 5 bases at J, with 19 bases between the two ends. The V gene's germline CDR1 is LNHDA and CDR2 SQIVND (reference sequence).

V gene TRBV4-1 combines with J gene TRBJ2-7, with D tentatively TRBD1 (7 bases). Germline V lookup: CDR1 MGHRA, CDR2 YSYEKL. The CDR3 consists of 14 residues. Trimming took 2 bases from V and 0 from J, leaving 8 bases between them. DNA of the CDR3: TGCGCCAGCAGCCAACAGGGGGGCTCCTACGAGCAGTACTTC. The encoded protein is CASSQQGGSYEQYF.

The chain links TRBV13 to TRBJ2-1; maybe TRBD2 (7 bases). The CDR3 is 16 amino acids. Germline CDR1 PRHDT, CDR2 FYEKMQ (reference sequence). V lost 4 bases, J lost 6 bases, and 19 bases lay in between. CDR3 sequence (DNA): TGTGCCAGCAGCTCCCCGTCGGGGGAGGGGGGCAATGAGCAGTTCTTC. Its protein product is CASSSPSGEGGNEQFF.

The V gene is TRBV7-9, the J gene TRBJ2-4; D ambiguous. CDR1 and CDR2 (germline): SEHNR, FQNEAQ (reference sequence). CDR3 length: 16 residues. Trimming took 2 bases from V and 1 from J, leaving 12 bases between them. The CDR3 reads CASSLIWQGAKNIQYF. CDR3 nucleotides: TGTGCCAGCAGCTTAATTTGGCAAGGGGCCAAAAACATTCAGTACTTC.

The rearrangement links TRBV5-8 to TRBJ2-1, with D maybe TRBD1 (5 bases). Germline lookup yields CDR1 SGHTS and CDR2 YDEGEE. Trimming stripped 4 bases from V and 5 bases from J, with 10 bases between. The CDR3 runs 13 residues. The CDR3 DNA reads TGTGCCAGCAGCACCCTAGGGGACAATGAGCAGTTCTTC. Encoded protein: CASSTLGDNEQFF.

V is TRBV7-9 and J is TRBJ2-3; D is unclear. CDR1 is SEHNR and CDR2 is FQNEAQ in the germline V gene (reference sequence). V was shortened by 3 bases and J by 2 bases, with 12 bases between the two germline ends. The CDR3 covers 15 residues. Here the CDR3 DNA reads TGTGCCAGCAGCTTGGTTGAAATAACCACAGATACGCAGTATTTT. Protein product: CASSLVEITTDTQYF.

J is TRBJ1-2 and V is TRBV4-2; D perhaps matches TRBD1 (6 bases). Trimming took off 0 bases at V and 5 bases at J, with 13 bases between the two ends. Looked up from germline, CDR1 is LGHNA and CDR2 is YNFKEQ. There are 15 residues in the CDR3. The CDR3 loop is CASSQDGGLGYGYTF. The CDR3 DNA reads TGTGCCAGCAGCCAAGATGGGGGGCTTGGGTATGGCTACACCTTC.

This sequence joins TRBV10-2 and TRBJ1-5; no definite D call. CDR1 is WSHSY and CDR2 is SAAADI in the germline V gene. V was trimmed by 3 bases and J by 15 bases, leaving 15 bases between them. This CDR3 spans 12 amino acids. CDR3 sequence: CASSDGGRTGHF. The CDR3 DNA reads as TGCGCCAGCAGTGATGGCGGTCGAACCGGGCATTTT.

The J gene is TRBJ1-5, the V gene TRBV6-1; D unresolved. Trimming stripped 5 bases from V and 7 bases from J, with 9 bases between. The germline gives CDR1 MNHNS, CDR2 SASEGT. The CDR3 has 12 amino acids. The CDR3, as DNA: TGTGCCAGCAGTTGGGTGGGGCAGCCCCAGCATTTT. This sequence encodes CASSWVGQPQHF.

The V call is TRBV7-3, the J call TRBJ2-5; 9 bases are a match to TRBD2. The CDR3 contains 15 residues. V shed 5 bases and J 4 bases; nucleotides not matched to a gene: 8. Germline V gene data show CDR1 as SGHTA and CDR2 as FQGTGA. The chain's CDR3 is CASSPSGVFGETQYF. CDR3 sequence (DNA): TGTGCCAGCAGCCCTAGCGGGGTCTTCGGAGAGACCCAGTACTTC.

This rearrangement joins TRBV19 to TRBJ2-2; TRBD2 matches at 7 bases. The V gene end was trimmed by 7 bases and the J gene end by 5 bases; junction bases not matched to a gene: 13. Looked up from germline, CDR1 is LNHDA and CDR2 is SQIVND (reference sequence). This CDR3 is 16 amino acids long. The CDR3 sequence: CASTGGGWGWTGELFF. CDR3 sequence (DNA): TGTGCCAGTACGGGAGGCGGATGGGGATGGACCGGGGAGCTGTTTTTT.

The rearrangement links TRBV6-4 to TRBJ2-1, with 11 bases that match TRBD2. CDR1 is MRHNA and CDR2 is SNTAGT in the germline V gene. The CDR3 spans 15 residues. J lost 5 bases, V lost 4 bases, and 4 bases had no gene match. The CDR3 is CASSGTSGQHNEQFF. The CDR3, as DNA: TGTGCCAGCAGTGGGACTAGCGGGCAACACAATGAGCAGTTCTTC.

CDR3 in DNA: TGTGCCAGCAGTGAAGCAGGCACCATTATCCAAGAGACCCAGTACTTC. It translates to CASSEAGTIIQETQYF. V usage is TRBV6-1 and J usage is TRBJ2-5; unclear D gene. This CDR3 is 16 amino acids long. V lost 0 bases and J 1 base, leaving 12 bases between the germline ends. Germline V gene lookup returns CDR1 MNHNS and CDR2 SASEGT.

V usage is TRBV29-1 and J usage is TRBJ2-7; 7 nucleotides agree with TRBD2. The CDR3 runs 13 residues. Germline V CDR1 and CDR2: SQVTM, ANQGSEA. The V gene end was trimmed by 5 bases and the J gene end by 4 bases; junction bases not matched to a gene: 8. The CDR3 nucleotides are TGCAGCGTTTCGGGGGGAGTATCGTACGAGCAGTACTTC. Its protein is CSVSGGVSYEQYF.

The chain joins TRBV28 to TRBJ1-1; 7 nucleotides agree with TRBD1. CDR1 and CDR2 from the germline V gene are MDHEN and SYDVKM. The CDR3 extends over 13 amino acids. Trimming took 6 bases from V and 3 from J; bases not matched to a gene: 4. This CDR3 is CASRRQGHTEAFF. The CDR3 DNA sequence: TGTGCCAGCAGACGACAGGGACACACTGAAGCTTTCTTT.

The V call is TRBV28, the J call TRBJ1-2; D not resolved. V was clipped by 8 bases and J by 4 bases, with 8 bases between them. The CDR3 totals 11 residues. In germline, CDR1 is MDHEN, CDR2 SYDVKM. The CDR3 loop is CASRRGYGYTF. CDR3 DNA sequence: TGTGCCAGCCGCCGAGGCTATGGCTACACCTTC.

The chain employs TRBV13 and TRBJ2-3; D not resolved. The CDR3 runs to 12 residues. V dropped 3 bases and J dropped 4 bases, with 5 bases sitting between them. CDR1 PRHDT and CDR2 FYEKMQ come from the germline V gene (reference sequence). The chain's CDR3 is CASSFGPDTQYF. CDR3 in DNA: TGTGCCAGCAGCTTTGGGCCAGATACGCAGTATTTT.

This clone was picked up one time. This rearrangement joins TRBV5-1 to TRBJ1-6; TRBD1 might be the D (5 bases). There are 15 residues in the CDR3. V lost 3 bases and J lost 6, with 13 bases in between. Per germline, CDR1 SGHRS and CDR2 YFSETQ. The CDR3 here is CASSYDLRGNSPLHF. The CDR3 nucleotides read TGCGCCAGCAGCTATGACCTAAGGGGTAATTCACCCCTCCACTTT.

This clone was recorded only once. The rearrangement joins TRBV29-1 to TRBJ2-7; 8 bases are shared with TRBD2. Germline V gene lookup returns CDR1 SQVTM and CDR2 ANQGSEA. The CDR3 spans 15 residues. V trimming: 4 bases; J trimming: 0 bases; junction bases outside the gene matches: 8. The CDR3 nucleotides are TGCAGCGTTGTGGTACGGGAGGGGCCCTCCTACGAGCAGTACTTC. Its protein is CSVVVREGPSYEQYF.

This chain connects TRBV9 to TRBJ2-7, with 9 bases fitting TRBD2. CDR1 and CDR2 from the germline V gene are SGDLS and YYNGEE. CDR3 length equals 14 residues. V trimming: 6 bases; J trimming: 5 bases; junction bases outside the gene matches: 9. In DNA form, the CDR3 reads TGTGCCAGCACCCCCGGCGGGAGGGCCCACGAGCAGTACTTC. As protein: CASTPGGRAHEQYF.

The rearrangement links TRBV9 to TRBJ2-1, with 13 bases fitting TRBD2. V shed 4 bases, J shed 7 bases, and the junction held 14 bases outside the gene matches. This CDR3 has 18 amino acids. CDR1 is SGDLS and CDR2 is YYNGEE in the germline V gene. Written as DNA, the CDR3 is TGTGCCAGCAGCACCCGACTAGCGGGAGGTTTTGGGGCGAATGAGCAGTTCTTC. This encodes CASSTRLAGGFGANEQFF.

The CDR3 protein is CARGVGFRNTIYF. The CDR3, as DNA: TGTGCCAGGGGTGTCGGCTTTAGAAACACCATATATTTT. This chain joins TRBV6-5 and TRBJ1-3; D gene uncertain. Germline V gene data show CDR1 as MNHEY and CDR2 as SVGAGI. This CDR3 region has 13 residues. V was cut by 9 bases and J by 5 bases, with 14 bases left in between.

This clone was picked up one time. V gene TRBV30 combines with J gene TRBJ2-7; 9 bases match TRBD1. With 7 bases clipped from V and 3 bases from J, the junction kept 10 bases outside the gene matches. This CDR3 contains 14 residues. Germline values: CDR1 GTSNPN, CDR2 SVGIG (reference sequence). The CDR3 bases are TGTGCCTCCCAATCGGACAGGGGACTCTACGAGCAGTACTTC. It specifies CASQSDRGLYEQYF.